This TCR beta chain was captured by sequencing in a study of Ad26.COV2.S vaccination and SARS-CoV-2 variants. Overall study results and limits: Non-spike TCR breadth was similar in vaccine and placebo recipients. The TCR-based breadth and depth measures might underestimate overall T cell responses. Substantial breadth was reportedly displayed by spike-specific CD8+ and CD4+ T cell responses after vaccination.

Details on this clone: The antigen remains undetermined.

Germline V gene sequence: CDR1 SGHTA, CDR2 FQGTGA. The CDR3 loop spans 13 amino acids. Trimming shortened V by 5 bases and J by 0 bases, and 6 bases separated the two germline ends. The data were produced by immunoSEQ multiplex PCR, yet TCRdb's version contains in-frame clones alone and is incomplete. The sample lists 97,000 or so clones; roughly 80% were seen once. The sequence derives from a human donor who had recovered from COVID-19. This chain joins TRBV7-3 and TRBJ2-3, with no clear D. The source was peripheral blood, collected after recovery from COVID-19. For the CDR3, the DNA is TGTGCCAGCAGCCTCGGGAGCACAGATACGCAGTATTTT. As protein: CASSLGSTDTQYF.